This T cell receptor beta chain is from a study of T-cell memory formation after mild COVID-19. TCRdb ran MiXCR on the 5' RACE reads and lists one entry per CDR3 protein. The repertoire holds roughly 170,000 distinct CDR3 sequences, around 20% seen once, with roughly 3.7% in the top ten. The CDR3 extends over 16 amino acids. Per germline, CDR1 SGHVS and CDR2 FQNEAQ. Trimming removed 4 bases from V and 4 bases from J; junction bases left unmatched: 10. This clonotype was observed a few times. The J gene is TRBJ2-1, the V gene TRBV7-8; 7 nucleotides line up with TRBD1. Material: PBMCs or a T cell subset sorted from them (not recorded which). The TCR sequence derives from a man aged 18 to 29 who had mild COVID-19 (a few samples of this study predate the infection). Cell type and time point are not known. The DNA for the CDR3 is TGTGCCAGCAGCTACAGACAGGGTCAGGGGTACAATGAGCAGTTCTTC. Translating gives CASSYRQGQGYNEQFF.